The T cell receptor (beta chain) under discussion was sequenced for a study of T cells in Graves' hyperthyroidism and ophthalmopathy. What was amplified from RNA transcripts were TCR beta CDR3 regions. The HTBI primer set served for first-round RT-PCR of the TCR CDR3. TCRdb reprocessed the multiplex PCR reads via MiXCR and lists one record per CDR3 protein. The sample has some 600,000 distinct CDR3 sequences; roughly 13% are singletons. Investigators excluded patients with uncontrolled infection, other autoimmune disease, pregnancy or lactation. Germline trimming cut 2 bases from V and 4 bases from J; bases unmatched to any gene: 4. CDR3 length: 15 residues. CDR1 is LGHNA, CDR2 YSLEER, per germline.

The rearrangement joins TRBV4-3 to TRBJ2-3; 9 nucleotides agree with TRBD2. Sequencing was carried out using blood. The source is a woman aged 25 to 39 with Graves' hyperthyroidism that later progressed to Graves' ophthalmopathy. This CDR3 is CASSQRGRESDTQYF. CDR3 nucleotide sequence: TGCGCCAGCAGCCAACGCGGGAGGGAATCAGATACGCAGTATTTT.